The 23 T cell receptor beta chains presented below share a single source sample, sequenced in a study of shared clonotypes between healthy human individuals. Measured with immunoSEQ multiplex PCR; TCRdb has only the in-frame clones, and not every one. The table lists some 2,000,000 clones, 90% to 95% of them singletons, with 0.13% in the top ten. Sequenced input: naive CD4+ T cells sorted from blood. Subset specified: CD45RA+ positively selected. These receptor sequences come from a man aged 18-30 years in good health.

This chain connects TRBV10-3 to TRBJ2-3; D gene uncertain. Germline V gene data show CDR1 as ENHRY and CDR2 as SYGVKD. The CDR3 is 14 amino acids. V shed 6 bases and J shed 2 bases, with 12 bases lying between them. The CDR3: CAIRRIAATDTQYF. CDR3 DNA: TGTGCCATCAGGAGGATAGCCGCCACAGATACGCAGTATTTT.

This chain joins TRBV4-3 and TRBJ2-1; 10 bases line up with TRBD2. The CDR3 consists of 15 residues. The germline V gene encodes CDR1 LGHNA and CDR2 YSLEER. Losses at the gene ends were 3 bases for V and 6 bases for J; bases not matched to a gene: 5. CDR3: CASSQLAGGGNEQFF. In DNA form, the CDR3 reads TGCGCCAGCAGCCAGTTAGCGGGAGGAGGCAATGAGCAGTTCTTC.

V and J are TRBV4-1 and TRBJ1-1, with 9 bases fitting TRBD1. This CDR3 has 15 residues. Germline V lookup: CDR1 MGHRA, CDR2 YSYEKL. Germline trimming cut 2 bases from V and 6 bases from J; bases unmatched to any gene: 7. CDR3 bases: TGCGCCAGCAGCCAACCCGGGACAGGGTATTCTGAAGCTTTCTTT. This gives the protein CASSQPGTGYSEAFF.

This clone appeared once. A junction end diverges from the germline sequence, so it may reflect a read error. Written as DNA, the CDR3 is TGTGCCAGCAGCTTAAAGACTAGCGGGAGCTCCCACGAGCAGTACTTC. Its translation is CASSLKTSGSSHEQYF. V usage is TRBV7-2 and J usage is TRBJ2-7; 12 bases map to TRBD2. Germline CDR1 is SGHTA and CDR2 is FQGNSA. CDR3 length: 16 amino acids.

The chain is built from TRBV5-4 and TRBJ2-2, with 7 bases aligning to TRBD1. This CDR3 comprises 14 residues. The germline V gene encodes CDR1 SGHNT and CDR2 YYREEE (reference sequence). J gave up 3 bases and V 4 bases, and 3 bases lay outside the gene matches. DNA of the CDR3: TGTGCCAGCAGCGCGACAGGGCACACCGGGGAGCTGTTTTTT. Protein product: CASSATGHTGELFF.

J is TRBJ1-1 and V is TRBV15; TRBD1 is a possible D gene (6 bases). Germline V CDR1 and CDR2: LNHNV, YYDKDF (reference sequence). V was pared by 0 bases and J by 9 bases, with 11 bases between. The CDR3 runs 13 residues. The CDR3 bases are TGTGCCACCAGCAGAGATAGGACAGTCCAAGCTTTCTTT. Translation gives CATSRDRTVQAFF.

The chain uses TRBV6-1 and TRBJ2-7, with 10 bases lining up with TRBD2. In germline, CDR1 is MNHNS, CDR2 SASEGT. V dropped 6 bases and J dropped 7; count of bases not matched to a gene: 9. This CDR3 contains 14 residues. This chain's CDR3 is CASSALGLASEQYF. CDR3 DNA sequence: TGTGCCAGCAGCGCCCTGGGACTAGCGAGTGAGCAGTACTTC.

This clone was seen just once. The V call is TRBV5-1, the J call TRBJ2-1, with 9 bases fitting TRBD2. The germline gives CDR1 SGHRS, CDR2 YFSETQ. V lost 4 bases, J lost 4 bases, and 9 bases stayed unmatched. This CDR3 region has 16 residues. In nucleotides, the CDR3 is TGCGCCAGCAGCGGAGACCTAGCGGGACCTTACAATGAGCAGTTCTTC. Translation gives CASSGDLAGPYNEQFF. Full variable domain (rest looked up from reference TRBV5-1 and TRBJ2-1): KAGVTQTPRYLIKTRGQQVTLSCSPISGHRSVSWYQQTPGQGLQFLFEYFSETQRNKGNFPGRFSGRQFSNSRSEMNVSTLELGDSALYLCASSGDLAGPYNEQFFGPGTRLTVL.

This clone was seen just once. The DNA of the CDR3 is TGCGCCAGCAGTGAGACGGGACAGGGCTATGGCTACACCTTC. Protein product: CASSETGQGYGYTF. The chain couples TRBV10-2 to TRBJ1-2; 9 bases are shared with TRBD1. There are 14 residues in the CDR3. V was clipped by 2 bases and J by 4 bases; unmatched bases: 2. Germline V gene data show CDR1 as WSHSY and CDR2 as SAAADI.

J is TRBJ2-7 and V is TRBV30; D gene unclear. Germline V gene sequence: CDR1 GTSNPN, CDR2 SVGIG (reference sequence). This CDR3 spans 11 amino acids. The V and J ends lost 0 bases and 13 bases respectively, with 13 bases between them. The CDR3 spells CAWSVEESRYF. DNA of the CDR3: TGTGCCTGGAGTGTAGAGGAATCACGTTACTTC.

The chain couples TRBV6-1 to TRBJ1-2; 7 bases are a match to TRBD1. Germline V lookup: CDR1 MNHNS, CDR2 SASEGT. CDR3 length: 15 residues. Trimming cost V 8 bases and J 0 bases; bases outside gene matches: 9. The CDR3 DNA is TGTGCCAGCCAGGGAACAGGGGCCCCTAACTATGGCTACACCTTC. Amino acid sequence: CASQGTGAPNYGYTF.

V and J are TRBV2 and TRBJ2-7; D is possibly TRBD1 (6 bases). The CDR3 consists of 14 residues. Trimming cost V 7 bases and J 6 bases, with 19 bases left between them. Germline lookup yields CDR1 SNHLY and CDR2 FYNNEI. CDR3 protein: CASNTGHPYGEQYF. The CDR3 DNA follows: TGTGCCAGCAATACGGGACACCCATACGGCGAGCAGTACTTC.

This clone was seen ten or more times. The rearrangement uses TRBV18 and TRBJ1-6, with D unclear. Trimming pared 4 bases from V and 8 bases from J, leaving 9 bases between. Germline lookup yields CDR1 KGHSH and CDR2 LQKENI. This CDR3 spans 13 amino acids. DNA for the CDR3: TGTGCCAGCTCACTTGGACGGGATTCACCCCTCCACTTT. It codes for CASSLGRDSPLHF. The full variable domain, its missing parts supplied by reference TRBV18 and TRBJ1-6, is NAGVMQNPRHLVRRRGQEARLRCSPMKGHSHVYWYRQLPEEGLKFMVYLQKENIIDESGMPKERFSAEFPKEGPSILRIQQVVRGDSAAYFCASSLGRDSPLHFGNGTRLTVT.

The rearrangement joins TRBV7-2 to TRBJ2-7, with 7 bases matching TRBD1. J was trimmed by 3 bases and V by 1 base; bases with no gene match: 3. This CDR3 has 14 residues. Germline V CDR1 and CDR2: SGHTA, FQGNSA. The chain's CDR3 is CASSLGDSRYEQYF. As DNA, the CDR3 is TGTGCCAGCAGCTTAGGGGACAGTCGCTACGAGCAGTACTTC.

On this clone itself: Different DNA sequences within this sample yield the same CDR3. V and J are TRBV6-1 and TRBJ1-5; D call uncertain. This CDR3 comprises 11 residues. The germline gives CDR1 MNHNS, CDR2 SASEGT. Trimming left V 5 bases short and J 7 bases short, with 6 bases between. The CDR3 sequence is CASSSGQPQHF. CDR3 nucleotides: TGTGCCAGCAGTTCGGGCCAGCCCCAGCATTTT.

V usage is TRBV30 and J usage is TRBJ2-2, with D tentatively TRBD1 or TRBD2 (6 bases each). Germline V gives CDR1 GTSNPN, CDR2 SVGIG (reference sequence). This CDR3 has 14 residues. Trimming cost V 3 bases and J 2 bases, with 10 bases left between them. Written as DNA, the CDR3 is TGTGCCTGGAGGGAGGGACATAACACCGGGGAGCTGTTTTTT. This sequence encodes CAWREGHNTGELFF.

A word on this clone: In the same sample, other DNA sequences code for this CDR3. The genes are TRBV6-1 and TRBJ1-5, with D perhaps TRBD1 (5 bases). With 4 bases removed from V and 7 bases from J, the gap between germline ends came to 5 bases. CDR1 MNHNS and CDR2 SASEGT come from the germline V gene. The CDR3 is 11 amino acids. The CDR3 region is CASSGDQPQHF. DNA for the CDR3: TGTGCCAGCAGTGGGGACCAGCCCCAGCATTTT.

The rearrangement joins TRBV28 to TRBJ2-5; 8 nucleotides line up with TRBD1. The CDR3 loop spans 12 amino acids. The junction had 3 bases not matched to a gene; V was cut back by 5 bases and J by 7 bases. CDR1 is MDHEN, CDR2 SYDVKM, per germline. The CDR3 reads CASSRQGLTQYF. The CDR3 coding sequence is TGTGCCAGCAGTCGACAGGGGTTGACCCAGTACTTC. The full variable domain, completed using reference TRBV28 and TRBJ2-5, is DVKVTQSSRYLVKRTGEKVFLECVQDMDHENMFWYRQDPGLGLRLIYFSYDVKMKEKGDIPEGYSVSREKKERFSLILESASTNQTSMYLCASSRQGLTQYFGPGTRLLVL.

The gene calls are TRBV27 and TRBJ2-2; TRBD1 is a possible D gene (6 bases). This CDR3 contains 19 residues. Germline loops: CDR1 MNHEY, CDR2 SMNVEV (reference sequence). Trimming left V 5 bases short and J 0 bases short, with 22 bases between. The CDR3 DNA is TGTGCCAGCAGTGCTATAAGGGGAGTAGGGGGTCCGAACACCGGGGAGCTGTTTTTT. Translation: CASSAIRGVGGPNTGELFF.

V usage is TRBV6-5 and J usage is TRBJ2-5, with 8 bases identical to TRBD1. V shed 6 bases, J shed 4 bases, and the junction held 7 bases outside the gene matches. The CDR3 runs to 14 residues. Germline V gives CDR1 MNHEY, CDR2 SVGAGI. CDR3 DNA sequence: TGTGCCAGCAGCCAGACAGGGGATGGAGAGACCCAGTACTTC. It specifies CASSQTGDGETQYF.

This clone was counted once. The chain recombines TRBV25-1 with TRBJ1-2; D is possibly TRBD1 (5 bases). Germline values: CDR1 MGHDK, CDR2 SYGVNS. The CDR3 consists of 14 residues. Trimming cost V 6 bases and J 4 bases, with 15 bases left between them. CDR3 amino acids: CASSLGPDFYGYTF. CDR3 coding DNA: TGTGCCAGCAGCTTGGGACCCGATTTCTATGGCTACACCTTC.

The genes are TRBV6-5 and TRBJ2-7; D is ambiguous. Germline lookup yields CDR1 MNHEY and CDR2 SVGAGI. This CDR3 spans 15 amino acids. V was cut by 5 bases and J by 2 bases, with 16 bases left in between. CDR3 nucleotides: TGTGCCAGCAGTCCACGACGGAACTCCCCCTACGAGCAGTACTTC. This encodes CASSPRRNSPYEQYF.

The V and J genes are TRBV30 and TRBJ2-2; no firm D call. Germline CDR1 reads GTSNPN; CDR2 reads SVGIG (reference sequence). Trimming removed 5 bases from V and 4 bases from J, with 14 bases in between. This CDR3 has 14 amino acids. Here the CDR3 reads CAWQKTRSTGELFF. The CDR3 bases are TGTGCCTGGCAGAAGACTCGAAGCACCGGGGAGCTGTTTTTT.